This T cell receptor (beta chain) emerged from a study of cytomegalovirus exposure and HLA in healthy donors. This clone occurred once. The antigen is undetermined. The method was immunoSEQ multiplex PCR; TCRdb's version includes in-frame clones alone and lacks a portion of them. The sample gives about 340,000 clones, around 86% of which show up once; 0.7% to 0.85% is in the top ten. The study, taken as a whole, reports: Within the approximately 110 validation repertoires, first-cohort TCR clusters tended to co-occur, according to a later analysis. Cytomegalovirus-associated TCR beta chains were listed, numbering roughly 150. Specific recognition of CMV antigens was confirmed in vitro for a few chains (all CMV-associated).

CDR3 length: 14 amino acids. Germline assignment: CDR1 LNHDA and CDR2 SQIVND (reference sequence). The trim removed 8 bases at V and 0 bases at J, leaving 4 bases unmatched. This receptor was obtained from a woman under 30 in good health and CMV-seronegative. This chain joins TRBV19 and TRBJ1-3; 7 nucleotides line up with TRBD1. Material for sequencing was PBMCs. The CDR3 nucleotides read TGTGCCAGTCGTGACAGGGTCTCTGGAAACACCATATATTTT. This translates into CASRDRVSGNTIYF.